This T cell receptor beta chain is drawn from a study of CD8+CD57+ T cells in acquired aplastic anemia. Across the whole study: Sorted CD4+ and CD8+ cells yielded DNA averaging around 3.2 ug.

This clonotype has a count of ten or more. Its antigen is undetermined. CDR3 and TCR beta VDJ profiling relied on a genomic DNA template. MiXCR, run by TCRdb on the reads, gives a single entry per CDR3 protein. The data show under 200,000 distinct CDR3 sequences, around 48% seen once. Study-level findings and limits: Sharing between patients and controls was observed for 25 to 30 CD8+ CDR3 sequences.

Selection for sequencing was limited to patients who had shown CD8+CD57+ cell expansion by flow cytometry. By the time of blood sampling, patients had still received no therapy. Germline V lookup: CDR1 LNHDA, CDR2 SQIVND (reference sequence). The CDR3 spans 14 residues. Germline trimming cut 5 bases from V and 1 base from J; bases unmatched to any gene: 4. The sequenced sample was sorted CD4+, CD8+, or CD8+CD57+ T cells (not recorded which) from PBMCs. The receptor comes from a human donor with aplastic anemia. This chain uses TRBV19 with TRBJ1-1; 7 bases are a match to TRBD1. This chain's CDR3 is CASSVQGTNTEAFF. CDR3 nucleotides: TGTGCCAGTAGTGTACAGGGGACGAACACTGAAGCTTTCTTT.